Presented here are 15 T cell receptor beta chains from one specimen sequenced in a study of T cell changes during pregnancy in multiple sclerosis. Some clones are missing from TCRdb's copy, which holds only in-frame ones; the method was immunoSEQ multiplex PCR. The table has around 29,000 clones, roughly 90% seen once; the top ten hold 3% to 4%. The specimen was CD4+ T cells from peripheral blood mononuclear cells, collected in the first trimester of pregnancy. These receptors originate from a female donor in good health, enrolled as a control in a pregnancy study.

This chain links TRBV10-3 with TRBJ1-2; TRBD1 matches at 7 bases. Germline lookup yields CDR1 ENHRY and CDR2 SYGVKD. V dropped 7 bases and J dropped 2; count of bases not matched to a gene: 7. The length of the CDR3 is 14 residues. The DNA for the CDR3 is TGTGCCATCACCCAGACAGGGACGAACTATGGCTACACCTTC. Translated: CAITQTGTNYGYTF.

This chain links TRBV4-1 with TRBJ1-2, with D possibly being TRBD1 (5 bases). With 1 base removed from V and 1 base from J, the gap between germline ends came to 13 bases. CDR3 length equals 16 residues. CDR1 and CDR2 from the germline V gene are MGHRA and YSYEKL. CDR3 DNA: TGCGCCAGCAGCCAAGTTCCCCAGGGCGTTAACTATGGCTACACCTTC. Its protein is CASSQVPQGVNYGYTF.

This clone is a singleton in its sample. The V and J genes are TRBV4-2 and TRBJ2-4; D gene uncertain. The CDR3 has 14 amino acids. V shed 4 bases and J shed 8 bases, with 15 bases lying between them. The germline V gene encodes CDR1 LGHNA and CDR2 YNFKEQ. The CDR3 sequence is CASSPVEGRDIQYF. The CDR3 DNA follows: TGTGCCAGCAGCCCCGTAGAAGGCCGGGACATTCAGTACTTC.

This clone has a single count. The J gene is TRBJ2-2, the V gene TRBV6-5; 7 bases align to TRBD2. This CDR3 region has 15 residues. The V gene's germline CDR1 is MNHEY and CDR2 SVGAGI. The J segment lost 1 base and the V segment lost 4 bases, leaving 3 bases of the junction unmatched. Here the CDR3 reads CASSSGGLNTGELFF. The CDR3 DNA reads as TGTGCCAGCAGTTCCGGGGGGTTGAACACCGGGGAGCTGTTTTTT.

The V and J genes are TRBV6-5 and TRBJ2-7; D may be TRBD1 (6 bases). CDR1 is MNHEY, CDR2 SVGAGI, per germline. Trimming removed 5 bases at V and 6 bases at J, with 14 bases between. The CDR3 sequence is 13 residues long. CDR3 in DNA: TGTGCCAGCAGTCGCTGGCAGGGGCTCGAGCAGTACTTC. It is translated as CASSRWQGLEQYF.

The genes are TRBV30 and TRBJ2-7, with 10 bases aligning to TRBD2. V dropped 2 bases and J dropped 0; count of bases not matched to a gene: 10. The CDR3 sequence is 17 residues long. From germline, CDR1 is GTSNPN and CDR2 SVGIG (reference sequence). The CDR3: CAWSPNTSGVFSYEQYF. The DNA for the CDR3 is TGTGCCTGGAGTCCAAACACTAGCGGGGTCTTCTCCTACGAGCAGTACTTC. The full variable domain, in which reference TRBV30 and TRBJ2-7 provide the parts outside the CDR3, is SQTIHQWPATLVQPVGSPLSLECTVEGTSNPNLYWYRQAAGRGLQLLFYSVGIGQISSEVPQNLSASRPQDRQFILSSKKLLLSDSGFYLCAWSPNTSGVFSYEQYFGPGTRLTVT.

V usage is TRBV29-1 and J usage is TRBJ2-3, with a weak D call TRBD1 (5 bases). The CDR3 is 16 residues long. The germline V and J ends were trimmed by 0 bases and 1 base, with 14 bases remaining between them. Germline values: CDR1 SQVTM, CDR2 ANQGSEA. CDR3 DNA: TGCAGCGTTGAAGATCGTTTTGGCAGGGGCACAGATACGCAGTATTTT. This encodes CSVEDRFGRGTDTQYF.

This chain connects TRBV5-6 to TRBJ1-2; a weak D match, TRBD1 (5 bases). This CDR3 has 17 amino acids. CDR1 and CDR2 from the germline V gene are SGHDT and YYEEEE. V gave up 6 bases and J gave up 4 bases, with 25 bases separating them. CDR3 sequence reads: CASIILGGRGKFYGYTF. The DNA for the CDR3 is TGTGCCAGCATTATCCTAGGTGGGAGGGGCAAATTCTATGGCTACACCTTC.

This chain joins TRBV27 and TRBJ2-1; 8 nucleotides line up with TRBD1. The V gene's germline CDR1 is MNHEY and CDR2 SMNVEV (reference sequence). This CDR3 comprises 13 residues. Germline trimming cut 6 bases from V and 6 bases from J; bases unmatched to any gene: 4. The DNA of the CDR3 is TGTGCCAGCAGAGACGGACAGGGCAATGAGCAGTTCTTC. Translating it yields CASRDGQGNEQFF.

CDR3 protein: CASSLARFYEQYF. CDR3 DNA: TGCGCCAGCAGCTTGGCCAGATTCTACGAGCAGTACTTC. This chain joins TRBV5-1 and TRBJ2-7; D ambiguous. The CDR3 covers 13 residues. The V gene lost 0 bases and the J gene lost 3 bases, with 7 bases spanning the gap. Germline CDR1 and CDR2: SGHRS and YFSETQ. Variable domain in full (rest from reference TRBV5-1 and TRBJ2-7): KAGVTQTPRYLIKTRGQQVTLSCSPISGHRSVSWYQQTPGQGLQFLFEYFSETQRNKGNFPGRFSGRQFSNSRSEMNVSTLELGDSALYLCASSLARFYEQYFGPGTRLTVT.

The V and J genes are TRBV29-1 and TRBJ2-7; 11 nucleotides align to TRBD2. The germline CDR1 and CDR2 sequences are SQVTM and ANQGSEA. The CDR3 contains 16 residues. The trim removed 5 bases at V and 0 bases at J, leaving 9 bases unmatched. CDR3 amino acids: CSVITGTSGSSYEQYF. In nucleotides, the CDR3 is TGCAGCGTTATTACCGGGACTAGCGGTAGCTCCTACGAGCAGTACTTC.

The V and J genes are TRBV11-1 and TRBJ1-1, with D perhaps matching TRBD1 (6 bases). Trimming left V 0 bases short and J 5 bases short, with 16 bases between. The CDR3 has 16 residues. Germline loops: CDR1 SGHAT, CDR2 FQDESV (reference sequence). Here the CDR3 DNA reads TGTGCCAGCAGCTTAGCGATCTGGGGGCGAAGAACTGAAGCTTTCTTT. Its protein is CASSLAIWGRRTEAFF. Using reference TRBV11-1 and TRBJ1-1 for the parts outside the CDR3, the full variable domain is EAEVAQSPRYKITEKSQAVAFWCDPISGHATLYWYRQILGQGPELLVQFQDESVVDDSQLPKDRFSAERLKGVDSTLKIQPAELGDSAMYLCASSLAIWGRRTEAFFGQGTRLTVV.

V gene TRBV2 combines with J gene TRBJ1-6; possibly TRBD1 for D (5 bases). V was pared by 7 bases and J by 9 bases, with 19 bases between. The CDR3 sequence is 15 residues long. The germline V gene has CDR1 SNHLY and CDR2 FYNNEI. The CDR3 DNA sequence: TGTGCCAGCAAGCCCCTGGACACTAATACTTCACCCCTCCACTTT. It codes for CASKPLDTNTSPLHF.

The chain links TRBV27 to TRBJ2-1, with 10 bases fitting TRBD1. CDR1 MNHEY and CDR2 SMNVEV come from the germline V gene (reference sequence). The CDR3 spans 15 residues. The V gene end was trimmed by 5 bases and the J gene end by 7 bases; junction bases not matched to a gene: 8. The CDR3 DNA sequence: TGTGCCAGCAGTCGGGACAGGGGTATCGGAAATGAGCAGTTCTTC. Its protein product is CASSRDRGIGNEQFF.

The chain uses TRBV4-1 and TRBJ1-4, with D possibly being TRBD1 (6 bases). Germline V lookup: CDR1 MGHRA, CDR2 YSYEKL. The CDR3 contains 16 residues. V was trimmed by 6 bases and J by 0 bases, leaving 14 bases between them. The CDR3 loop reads CASRLLTGPTNEKLFF. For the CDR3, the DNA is TGCGCCAGCAGGTTACTAACAGGGCCAACTAATGAAAAACTGTTTTTT.